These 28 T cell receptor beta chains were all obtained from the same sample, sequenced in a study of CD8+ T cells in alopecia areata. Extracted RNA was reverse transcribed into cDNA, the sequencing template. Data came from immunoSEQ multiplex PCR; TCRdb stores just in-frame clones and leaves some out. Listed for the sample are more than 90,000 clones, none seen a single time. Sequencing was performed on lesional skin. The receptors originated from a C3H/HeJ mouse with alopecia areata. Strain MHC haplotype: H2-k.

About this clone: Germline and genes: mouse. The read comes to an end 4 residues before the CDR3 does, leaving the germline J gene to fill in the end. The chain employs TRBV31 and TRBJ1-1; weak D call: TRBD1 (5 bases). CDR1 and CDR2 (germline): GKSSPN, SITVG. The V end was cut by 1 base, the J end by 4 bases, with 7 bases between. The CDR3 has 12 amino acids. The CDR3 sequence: CAWSQTVTEVFF. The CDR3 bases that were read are TGTGCCTGGAGTCAGACAGTCACA. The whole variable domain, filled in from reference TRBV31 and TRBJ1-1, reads AQTIHQWPVAEIKAVGSPLSLGCTIKGKSSPNLYWYWQATGGTLQQLFYSITVGQVESVVQLNLSASRPKDDQFILSTEKLLLSHSGFYLCAWSQTVTEVFFGKGTRLTVV.

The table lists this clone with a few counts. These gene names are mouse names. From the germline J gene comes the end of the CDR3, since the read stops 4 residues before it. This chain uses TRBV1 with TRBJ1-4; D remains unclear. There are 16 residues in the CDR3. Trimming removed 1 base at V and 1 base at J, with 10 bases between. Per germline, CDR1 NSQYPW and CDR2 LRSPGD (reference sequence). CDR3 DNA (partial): TGCACCTGCAGTGCAGTAGACAAACATTCCAACGAA. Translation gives CTCSAVDKHSNE. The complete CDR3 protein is CTCSAVDKHSNERLFF.

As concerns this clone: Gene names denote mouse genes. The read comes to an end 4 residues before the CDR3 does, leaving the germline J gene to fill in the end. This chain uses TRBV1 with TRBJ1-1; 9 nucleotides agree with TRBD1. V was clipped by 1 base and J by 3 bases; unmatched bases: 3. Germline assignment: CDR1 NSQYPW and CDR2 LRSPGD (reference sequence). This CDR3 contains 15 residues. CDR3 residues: CTCSAGTGDYTEVFF. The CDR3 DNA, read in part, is TGCACCTGCAGTGCAGGGACAGGGGATTACACA.

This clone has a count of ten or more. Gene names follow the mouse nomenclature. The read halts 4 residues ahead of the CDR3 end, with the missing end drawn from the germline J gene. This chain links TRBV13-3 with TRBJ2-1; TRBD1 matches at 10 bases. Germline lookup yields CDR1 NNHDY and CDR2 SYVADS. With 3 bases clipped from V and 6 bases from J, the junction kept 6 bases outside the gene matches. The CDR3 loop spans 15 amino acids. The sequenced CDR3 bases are TGTGCCAGCAGTGTGAGACAGGGGGCGCGTGCT. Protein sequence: CASSVRQGARA. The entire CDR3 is CASSVRQGARAEQFF.

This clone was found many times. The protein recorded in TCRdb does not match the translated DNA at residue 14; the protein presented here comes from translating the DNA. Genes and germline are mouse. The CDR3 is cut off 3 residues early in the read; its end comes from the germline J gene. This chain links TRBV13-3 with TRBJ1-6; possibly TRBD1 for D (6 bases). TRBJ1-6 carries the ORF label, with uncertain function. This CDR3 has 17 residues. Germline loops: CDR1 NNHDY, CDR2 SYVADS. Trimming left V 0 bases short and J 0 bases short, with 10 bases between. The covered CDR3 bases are TGTGCCAGCAGTGATGCGGACAGCCTTTCCTATAATTCGCCC. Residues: CASSDADSLSYNSP. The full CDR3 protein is CASSDADSLSYNSPLYF.

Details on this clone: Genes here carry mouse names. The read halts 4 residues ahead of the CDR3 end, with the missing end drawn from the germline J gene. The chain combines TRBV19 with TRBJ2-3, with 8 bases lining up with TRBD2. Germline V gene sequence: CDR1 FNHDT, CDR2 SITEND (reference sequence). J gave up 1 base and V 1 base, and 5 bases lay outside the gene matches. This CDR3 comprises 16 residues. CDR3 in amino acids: CASSILGGEGAETLYF. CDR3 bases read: TGTGCCAGCAGTATACTGGGGGGAGAGGGTGCAGAA.

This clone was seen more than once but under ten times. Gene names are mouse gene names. The CDR3 loop is CASSLRTGHSNERLFF. The part of the CDR3 DNA that was read is TGTGCCAGCAGTCTCCGGACAGGGCATTCCAACGAA. The chain uses TRBV19 and TRBJ1-4; 8 nucleotides match TRBD1. The read terminates 4 residues before the CDR3 end, so the remaining end is supplied by the germline J gene. The CDR3 spans 16 residues. The J segment lost 1 base and the V segment lost 4 bases, leaving 6 bases of the junction unmatched. Germline V lookup: CDR1 FNHDT, CDR2 SITEND (reference sequence).

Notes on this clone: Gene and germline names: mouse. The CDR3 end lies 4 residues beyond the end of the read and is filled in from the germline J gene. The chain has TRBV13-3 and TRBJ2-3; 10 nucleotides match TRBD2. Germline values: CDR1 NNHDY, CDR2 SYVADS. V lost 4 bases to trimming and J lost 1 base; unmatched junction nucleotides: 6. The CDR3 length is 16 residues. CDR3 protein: CASSSRTGGGAETLYF. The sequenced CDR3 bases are TGTGCCAGCAGTTCAAGGACTGGGGGTGGTGCAGAA.

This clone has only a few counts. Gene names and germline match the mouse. The CDR3 loop is CASSPGTPSNTGQLYF. The DNA read from the CDR3 is TGTGCCAGCAGTCCCGGGACACCCTCAAACACCGGG. The chain combines TRBV19 with TRBJ2-2; maybe TRBD1 (6 bases). The read terminates 4 residues ahead of where the CDR3 ends, so the germline J gene completes it. The CDR3 runs 16 residues. Trimming pared 4 bases from V and 0 bases from J, leaving 13 bases between. The germline V gene has CDR1 FNHDT and CDR2 SITEND (reference sequence).

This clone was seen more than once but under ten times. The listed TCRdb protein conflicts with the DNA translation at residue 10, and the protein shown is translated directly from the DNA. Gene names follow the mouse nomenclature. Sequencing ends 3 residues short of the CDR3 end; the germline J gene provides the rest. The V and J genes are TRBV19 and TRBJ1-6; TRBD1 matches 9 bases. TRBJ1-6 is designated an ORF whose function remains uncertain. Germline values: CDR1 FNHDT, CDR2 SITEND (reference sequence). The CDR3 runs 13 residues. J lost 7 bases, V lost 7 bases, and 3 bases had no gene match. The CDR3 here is CASGTGMNSPLYF. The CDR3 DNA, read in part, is TGTGCCAGCGGGACAGGGATGAATTCGCCC.

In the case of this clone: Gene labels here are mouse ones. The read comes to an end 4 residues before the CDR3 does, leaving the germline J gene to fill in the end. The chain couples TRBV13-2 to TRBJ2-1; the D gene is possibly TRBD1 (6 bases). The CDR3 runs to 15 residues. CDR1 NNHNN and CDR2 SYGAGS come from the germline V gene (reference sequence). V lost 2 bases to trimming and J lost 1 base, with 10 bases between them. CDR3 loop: CASGDPDRNYAEQFF. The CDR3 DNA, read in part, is TGTGCCAGCGGTGACCCTGACAGGAACTATGCT.

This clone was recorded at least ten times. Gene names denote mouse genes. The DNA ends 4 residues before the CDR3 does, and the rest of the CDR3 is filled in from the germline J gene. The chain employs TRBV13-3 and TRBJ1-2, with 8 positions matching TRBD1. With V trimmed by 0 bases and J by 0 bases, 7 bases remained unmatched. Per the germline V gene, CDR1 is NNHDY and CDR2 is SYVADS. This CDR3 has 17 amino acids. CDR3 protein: CASSDAPGTGANSDYTF. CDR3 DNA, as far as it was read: TGTGCCAGCAGTGATGCGCCTGGGACAGGTGCAAACTCC.

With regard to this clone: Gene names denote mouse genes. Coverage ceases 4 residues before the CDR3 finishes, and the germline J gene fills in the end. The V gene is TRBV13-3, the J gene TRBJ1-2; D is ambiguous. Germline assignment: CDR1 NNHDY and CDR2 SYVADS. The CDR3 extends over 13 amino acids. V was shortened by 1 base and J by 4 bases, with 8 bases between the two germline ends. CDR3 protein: CASSDSQGSDYTF. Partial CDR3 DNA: TGTGCCAGCAGTGATAGCCAAGGCTCC.

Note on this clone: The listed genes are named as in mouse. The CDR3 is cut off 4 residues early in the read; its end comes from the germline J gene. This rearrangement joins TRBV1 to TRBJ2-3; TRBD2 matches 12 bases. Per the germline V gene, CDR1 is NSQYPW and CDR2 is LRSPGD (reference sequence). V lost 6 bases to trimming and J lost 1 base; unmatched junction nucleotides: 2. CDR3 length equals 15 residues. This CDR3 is CTCSGTGGRAETLYF. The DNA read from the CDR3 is TGCACCTGCAGCGGGACTGGGGGGCGTGCAGAA.

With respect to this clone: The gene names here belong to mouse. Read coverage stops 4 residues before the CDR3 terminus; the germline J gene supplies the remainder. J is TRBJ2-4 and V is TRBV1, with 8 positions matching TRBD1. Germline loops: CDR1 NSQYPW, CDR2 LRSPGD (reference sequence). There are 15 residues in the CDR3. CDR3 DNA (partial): TGCACCTGCAGTGGAACCGGGACAGGAATAAAC. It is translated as CTCSGTGTGIN. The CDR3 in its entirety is CTCSGTGTGINTLYF.

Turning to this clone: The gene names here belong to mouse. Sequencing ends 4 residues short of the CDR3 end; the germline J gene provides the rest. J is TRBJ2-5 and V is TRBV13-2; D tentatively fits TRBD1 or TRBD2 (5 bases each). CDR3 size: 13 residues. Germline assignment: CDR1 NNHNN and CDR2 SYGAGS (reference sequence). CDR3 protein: CASGGGMGDTQYF. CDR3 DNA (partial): TGTGCCAGCGGTGGGGGGATGGGGGAC.

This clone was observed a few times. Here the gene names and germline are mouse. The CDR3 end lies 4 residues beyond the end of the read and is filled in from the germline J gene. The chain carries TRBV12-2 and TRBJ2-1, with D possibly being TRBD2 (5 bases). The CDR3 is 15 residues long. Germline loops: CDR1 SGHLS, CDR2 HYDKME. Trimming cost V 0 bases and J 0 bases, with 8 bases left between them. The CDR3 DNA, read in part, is TGTGCCAGCTCTCTCTCTGGGAATAACTATGCT. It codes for CASSLSGNNYA. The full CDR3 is CASSLSGNNYAEQFF.

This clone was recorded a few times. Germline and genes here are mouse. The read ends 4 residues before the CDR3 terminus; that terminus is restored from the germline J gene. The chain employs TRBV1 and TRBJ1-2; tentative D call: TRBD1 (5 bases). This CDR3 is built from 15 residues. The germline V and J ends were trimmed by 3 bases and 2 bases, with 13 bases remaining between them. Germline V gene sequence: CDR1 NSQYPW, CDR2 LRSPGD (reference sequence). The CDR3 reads CTCSARPGGNSDYTF. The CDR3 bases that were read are TGCACCTGCAGTGCCAGACCGGGGGGGAACTCC.

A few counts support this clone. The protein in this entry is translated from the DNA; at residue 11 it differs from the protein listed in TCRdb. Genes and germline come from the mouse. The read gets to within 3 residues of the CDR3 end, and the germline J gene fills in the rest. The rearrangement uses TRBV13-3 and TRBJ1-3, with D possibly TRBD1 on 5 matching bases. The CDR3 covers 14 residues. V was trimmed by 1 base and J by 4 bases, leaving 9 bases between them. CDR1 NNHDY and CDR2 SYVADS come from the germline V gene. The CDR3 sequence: CASSDSGMGNTLYF. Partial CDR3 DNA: TGTGCCAGCAGTGATTCAGGGATGGGAAATACG.

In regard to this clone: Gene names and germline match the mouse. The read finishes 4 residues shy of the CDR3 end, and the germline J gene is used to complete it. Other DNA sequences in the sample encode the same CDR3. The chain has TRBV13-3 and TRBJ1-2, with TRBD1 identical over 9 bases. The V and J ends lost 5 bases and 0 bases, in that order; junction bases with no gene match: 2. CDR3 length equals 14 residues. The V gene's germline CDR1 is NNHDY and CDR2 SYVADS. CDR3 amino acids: CASSTGGTNSDYTF. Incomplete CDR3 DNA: TGTGCCAGCAGCACAGGGGGCACAAACTCC.

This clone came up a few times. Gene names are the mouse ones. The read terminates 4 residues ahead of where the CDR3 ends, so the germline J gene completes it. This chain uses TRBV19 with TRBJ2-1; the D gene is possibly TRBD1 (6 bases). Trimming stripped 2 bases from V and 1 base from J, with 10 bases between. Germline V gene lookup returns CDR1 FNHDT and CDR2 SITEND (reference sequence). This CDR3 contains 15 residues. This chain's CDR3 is CASSMEGQNYAEQFF. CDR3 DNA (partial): TGTGCCAGCAGTATGGAGGGACAAAACTATGCT.

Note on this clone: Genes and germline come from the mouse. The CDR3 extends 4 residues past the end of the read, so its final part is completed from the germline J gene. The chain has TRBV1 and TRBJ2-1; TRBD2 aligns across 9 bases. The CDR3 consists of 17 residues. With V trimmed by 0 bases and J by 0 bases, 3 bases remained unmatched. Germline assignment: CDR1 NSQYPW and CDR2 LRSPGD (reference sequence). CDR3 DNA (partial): TGCACCTGCAGTGCAGATTCTGGGGGGGATAACTATGCT. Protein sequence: CTCSADSGGDNYA. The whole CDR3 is CTCSADSGGDNYAEQFF.

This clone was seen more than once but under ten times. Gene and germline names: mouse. The CDR3 spells CASNPGLGGSETLYF. CDR3 bases read: TGTGCCAGCAATCCGGGACTGGGGGGTTCAGAA. The chain recombines TRBV13-3 with TRBJ2-3; 12 nucleotides agree with TRBD2. The read gets to within 4 residues of the CDR3 end, and the germline J gene fills in the rest. Germline assignment: CDR1 NNHDY and CDR2 SYVADS. The CDR3 spans 15 residues. The V and J ends lost 6 bases and 4 bases, in that order; junction bases with no gene match: 6.

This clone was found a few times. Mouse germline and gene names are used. CDR3 sequence reads: CASSERGLGGLYAEQFF. The part of the CDR3 DNA that was read is TGTGCCAGCAGTGAGAGGGGACTGGGGGGGCTCTATGCT. The chain uses TRBV13-3 and TRBJ2-1, with TRBD2 matching over 14 bases. The observed sequence ends 4 residues before the CDR3 terminus, with the missing tail filled in from the germline J gene. The J segment lost 3 bases and the V segment lost 2 bases, leaving 4 bases of the junction unmatched. Germline values: CDR1 NNHDY, CDR2 SYVADS. The CDR3 sequence is 17 residues long.

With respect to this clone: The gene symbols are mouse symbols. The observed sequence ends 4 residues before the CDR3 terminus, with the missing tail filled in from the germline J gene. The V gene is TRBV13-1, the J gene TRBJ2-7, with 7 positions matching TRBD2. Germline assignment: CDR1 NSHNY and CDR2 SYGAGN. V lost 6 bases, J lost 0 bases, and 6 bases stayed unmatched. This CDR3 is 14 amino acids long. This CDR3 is CASKPLGDSYEQYF. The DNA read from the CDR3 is TGTGCCAGCAAACCCCTGGGGGACTCCTAT.

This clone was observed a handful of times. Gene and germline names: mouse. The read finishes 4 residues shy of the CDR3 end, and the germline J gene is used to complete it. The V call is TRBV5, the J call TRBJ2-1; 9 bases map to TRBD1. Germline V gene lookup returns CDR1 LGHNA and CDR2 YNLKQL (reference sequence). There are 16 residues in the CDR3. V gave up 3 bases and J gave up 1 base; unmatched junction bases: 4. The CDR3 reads CASSHPGQGNYAEQFF. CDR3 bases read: TGTGCCAGCAGCCATCCGGGACAGGGAAACTATGCT.

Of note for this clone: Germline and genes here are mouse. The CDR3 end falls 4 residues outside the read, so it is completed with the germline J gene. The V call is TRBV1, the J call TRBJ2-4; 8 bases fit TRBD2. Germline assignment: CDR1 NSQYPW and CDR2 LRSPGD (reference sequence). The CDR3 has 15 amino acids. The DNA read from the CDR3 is TGCACCTGCAGTGCAGATTCTCCTGGGGGGAAC. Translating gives CTCSADSPGGN. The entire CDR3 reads CTCSADSPGGNTLYF.

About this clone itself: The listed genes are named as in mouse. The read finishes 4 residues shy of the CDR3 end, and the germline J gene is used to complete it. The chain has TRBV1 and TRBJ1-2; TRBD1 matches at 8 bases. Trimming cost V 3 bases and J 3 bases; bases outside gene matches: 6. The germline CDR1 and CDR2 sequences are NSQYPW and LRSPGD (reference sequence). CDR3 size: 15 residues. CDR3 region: CTCSAPGGAYSDYTF. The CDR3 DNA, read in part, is TGCACCTGCAGTGCCCCAGGGGGCGCCTACTCC.